This TCR beta chain was sequenced for a study of blood T cell repertoires in COVID-19. CDR3 length equals 13 residues. The V gene's germline CDR1 is SSHAT and CDR2 FNYEAQ (reference sequence). Trimming cost V 1 base and J 2 bases, with 5 bases left between them. The table came from immunoSEQ multiplex PCR; TCRdb's copy has only in-frame clones and leaves some out. Of a few hundred thousand clones listed, 88% were seen once; the top ten hold around 4.6%. Sequenced input: PBMCs or T cells enriched from blood (not recorded which). The clonotype comes from a man aged 30 to 45 who had recovered from COVID-19. The chain uses TRBV7-7 and TRBJ2-5; D not resolved. In DNA form, the CDR3 reads TGTGCCAGCAGCTTAGTCCAGCAAGAGACCCAGTACTTC. It specifies CASSLVQQETQYF.